This TCR beta chain was identified during a study of T-cell reconstitution after alpha-beta-depleted transplantation in children. This clonotype was observed a few times. A library of TCRbeta sequences, prepared with unique molecular identifiers, was generated. TCRdb itself ran the PCR reads through MiXCR, one entry per CDR3 protein. The repertoire includes approximately 400,000 distinct CDR3 sequences, 9.5% to 13% of them detected once, and roughly 5% sits in the top ten. This receptor was identified in a human donor who donated a stem cell graft to a child with acute myeloid leukemia. Sequenced material: PBMCs from the stem cell graft donor, taken from the stem cell graft.

CDR3 in amino acids: CAIRNPFAGGPVTQYF. The DNA of the CDR3 is TGTGCCATCAGGAACCCCTTTGCGGGGGGGCCTGTTACGCAGTATTTT. This chain connects TRBV10-3 to TRBJ2-3; the match to TRBD2 covers 9 bases. V shed 6 bases, J shed 8 bases, and the junction held 15 bases outside the gene matches. CDR1 is ENHRY and CDR2 is SYGVKD in the germline V gene. This CDR3 has 16 amino acids.